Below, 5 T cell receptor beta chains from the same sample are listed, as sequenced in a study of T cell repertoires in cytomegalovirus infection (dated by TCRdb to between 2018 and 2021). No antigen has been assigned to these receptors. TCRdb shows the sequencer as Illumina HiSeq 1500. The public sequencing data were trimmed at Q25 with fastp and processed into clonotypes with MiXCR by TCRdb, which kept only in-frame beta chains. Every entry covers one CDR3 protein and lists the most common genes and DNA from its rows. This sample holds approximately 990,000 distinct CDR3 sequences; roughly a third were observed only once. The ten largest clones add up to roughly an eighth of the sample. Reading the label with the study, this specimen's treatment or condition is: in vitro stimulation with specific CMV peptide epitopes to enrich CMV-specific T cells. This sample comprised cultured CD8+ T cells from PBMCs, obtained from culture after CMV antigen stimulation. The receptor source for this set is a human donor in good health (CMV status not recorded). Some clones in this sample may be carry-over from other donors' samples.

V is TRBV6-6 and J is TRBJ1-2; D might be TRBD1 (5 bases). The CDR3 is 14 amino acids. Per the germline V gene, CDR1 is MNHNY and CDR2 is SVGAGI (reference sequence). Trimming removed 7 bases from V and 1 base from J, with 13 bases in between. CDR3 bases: TGTGCCAGCAACGCATGGGACTTTAACTATGGCTACACCTTC. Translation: CASNAWDFNYGYTF.

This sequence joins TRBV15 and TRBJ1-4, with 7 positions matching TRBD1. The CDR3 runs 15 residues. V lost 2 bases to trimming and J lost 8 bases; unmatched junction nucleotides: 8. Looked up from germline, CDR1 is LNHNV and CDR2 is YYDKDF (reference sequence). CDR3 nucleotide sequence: TGTGCCACCAGCAGAAGACAGGGTCCCGGGGAAAAACTGTTTTTT. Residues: CATSRRQGPGEKLFF.

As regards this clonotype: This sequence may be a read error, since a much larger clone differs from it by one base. The CDR3 sequence: CASSSGTSPAGWDNEQFF. As DNA, the CDR3 is TGTGCCAGCAGCTCCGGGACTAGCCCCGCAGGATGGGACAATGAGCAGTTCTTC. The chain carries TRBV7-3 and TRBJ2-1, with 9 bases fitting TRBD2. CDR3 length equals 18 residues. Germline trimming cut 4 bases from V and 5 bases from J; bases unmatched to any gene: 15. Germline values: CDR1 SGHTA, CDR2 FQGTGA.

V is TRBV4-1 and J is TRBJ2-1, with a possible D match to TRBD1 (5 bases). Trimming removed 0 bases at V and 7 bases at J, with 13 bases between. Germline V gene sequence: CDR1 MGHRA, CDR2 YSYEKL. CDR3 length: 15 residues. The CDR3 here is CASSQDRPAGNEQFF. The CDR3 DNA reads TGCGCCAGCAGCCAAGATCGGCCCGCAGGGAATGAGCAGTTCTTC.

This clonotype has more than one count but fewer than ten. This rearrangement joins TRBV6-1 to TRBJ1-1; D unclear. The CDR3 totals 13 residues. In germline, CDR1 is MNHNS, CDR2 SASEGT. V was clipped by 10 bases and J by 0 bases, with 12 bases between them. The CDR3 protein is CAMAANMNTEAFF. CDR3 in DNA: TGTGCCATGGCAGCAAACATGAACACTGAAGCTTTCTTT.